The next 30 T cell receptor beta chains were all read from a single sample in a study of T cells in narcolepsy. The assay was immunoSEQ multiplex PCR, and TCRdb's table has in-frame clones only and misses some. This sample yields under 35,000 clones, of which around 75% are seen a single time; 0.8% to 1.1% belongs to the top ten. The sequenced sample was CD45RA- memory CD4+ T cells from PBMCs. These receptors all stem from a human donor with narcolepsy.

The chain uses TRBV6-5 and TRBJ2-5; 7 bases match TRBD1. This CDR3 has 12 residues. Germline CDR1 MNHEY, CDR2 SVGAGI. V shed 8 bases and J 3 bases; nucleotides not matched to a gene: 3. CDR3 DNA sequence: TGTGCCAGCCCCGGGACAGAAGAGACCCAGTACTTC. Protein sequence: CASPGTEETQYF.

V is TRBV7-3 and J is TRBJ2-1; 16 bases are a match to TRBD2. The J segment lost 4 bases and the V segment lost 5 bases, leaving 11 bases of the junction unmatched. The germline V gene encodes CDR1 SGHTA and CDR2 FQGTGA. This CDR3 region has 19 residues. The CDR3 DNA follows: TGTGCCAGCAGCCCCCAGGGACTAGCGGGAGGGGGGCGTTACAATGAGCAGTTCTTC. As protein: CASSPQGLAGGGRYNEQFF.

This chain links TRBV14 with TRBJ2-1, with D possibly being TRBD1 or TRBD2 (6 bases each). The CDR3 is made up of 13 amino acids. V was shortened by 4 bases and J by 9 bases, with 13 bases between the two germline ends. Germline V gene data show CDR1 as SGHDN and CDR2 as FVKESK. This CDR3 reads CASSLRGHGEQFF. The CDR3 DNA follows: TGTGCCAGCAGCCTCCGGGGGCACGGTGAGCAGTTCTTC.

This rearrangement joins TRBV7-2 to TRBJ1-1; no reliable D call. Trimming left V 4 bases short and J 7 bases short, with 13 bases between. The CDR3 runs to 13 residues. CDR1 and CDR2 (germline): SGHTA, FQGNSA. The CDR3 DNA reads TGTGCCAGCAGCTCCCCCCGACCAATTGAAGCTTTCTTT. Its protein product is CASSSPRPIEAFF. Supplemented by reference TRBV7-2 and TRBJ1-1, the full variable domain reads GAGVSQSPSNKVTEKGKDVELRCDPISGHTALYWYRQSLGQGLEFLIYFQGNSAPDKSGLPSDRFSAERTGGSVSTLTIQRTQQEDSAVYLCASSSPRPIEAFFGQGTRLTVV.

The J gene is TRBJ1-4, the V gene TRBV5-1; D unclear. Germline CDR1 reads SGHRS; CDR2 reads YFSETQ. Trimming removed 1 base from V and 3 bases from J, with 4 bases in between. The CDR3 spans 13 residues. CDR3 sequence (DNA): TGCGCCAGCAGCTTGTCTTCTAATGAAAAACTGTTTTTT. The encoded protein is CASSLSSNEKLFF.

V gene TRBV18 combines with J gene TRBJ1-5, with TRBD1 matching over 10 bases. The CDR3 has 15 amino acids. The junction had 5 bases not matched to a gene; V was cut back by 3 bases and J by 6 bases. Per the germline V gene, CDR1 is KGHSH and CDR2 is LQKENI. The CDR3, as DNA: TGTGCCAGCTCACCTGGGACAGGGGTCACTCAGCCCCAGCATTTT. This codes for CASSPGTGVTQPQHF. Together with reference TRBV18 and TRBJ1-5, the CDR3 gives the full variable domain: NAGVMQNPRHLVRRRGQEARLRCSPMKGHSHVYWYRQLPEEGLKFMVYLQKENIIDESGMPKERFSAEFPKEGPSILRIQQVVRGDSAAYFCASSPGTGVTQPQHFGDGTRLSIL.

The V call is TRBV9, the J call TRBJ1-3; D remains unclear. Germline lookup yields CDR1 SGDLS and CDR2 YYNGEE. The CDR3 totals 15 residues. The germline V and J ends were trimmed by 0 bases and 4 bases, with 11 bases remaining between them. The CDR3 DNA sequence: TGTGCCAGCAGCGTAGGGAAGGGCCGCGGAAACACCATATATTTT. Translating it yields CASSVGKGRGNTIYF.

The V and J genes are TRBV5-4 and TRBJ2-1; D gene uncertain. CDR1 and CDR2 (germline): SGHNT, YYREEE (reference sequence). CDR3 length equals 15 residues. With 0 bases removed from V and 7 bases from J, the gap between germline ends came to 14 bases. Here the CDR3 reads CASSLDKAAGNEQFF. In DNA, the CDR3 is TGTGCCAGCAGCTTGGACAAGGCGGCAGGAAATGAGCAGTTCTTC. The full variable domain, rest sourced from reference TRBV5-4 and TRBJ2-1, is ETGVTQSPTHLIKTRGQQVTLRCSSQSGHNTVSWYQQALGQGPQFIFQYYREEENGRGNFPPRFSGLQFPNYSSELNVNALELDDSALYLCASSLDKAAGNEQFFGPGTRLTVL.

The chain's CDR3 is CASNPQLGGAGEQYF. In nucleotides, the CDR3 is TGTGCCAGCAATCCACAACTGGGGGGGGCAGGTGAGCAGTACTTC. The rearrangement links TRBV2 to TRBJ2-7; possibly TRBD2 for D (7 bases). Germline assignment: CDR1 SNHLY and CDR2 FYNNEI. The V end was cut by 7 bases, the J end by 7 bases, with 23 bases between. The CDR3 totals 15 residues.

The chain couples TRBV10-3 to TRBJ2-5, with 10 positions matching TRBD2. The ends lost 6 bases at V and 3 bases at J; junction bases unmatched: 7. CDR3 length: 15 amino acids. Germline V gene lookup returns CDR1 ENHRY and CDR2 SYGVKD. The CDR3 nucleotides are TGTGCCATCAGGAGAGCGGGAGGGTGGGAAGAGACCCAGTACTTC. It is translated as CAIRRAGGWEETQYF.

This clone appeared once. The V call is TRBV10-2, the J call TRBJ1-1, with D possibly being TRBD1 (6 bases). The CDR3 is 15 amino acids. Trimming stripped 6 bases from V and 4 bases from J, with 18 bases between. CDR1 and CDR2 (germline): WSHSY, SAAADI. CDR3 protein: CASSYKGTGITEAFF. The CDR3 DNA reads TGCGCCAGCAGCTACAAAGGAACAGGGATCACTGAAGCTTTCTTT.

Concerning this clone: Within the sample, other DNA sequences also encode this same CDR3. The genes are TRBV19 and TRBJ1-2, with 8 bases that match TRBD1. CDR3 size: 13 residues. Germline CDR1 and CDR2: LNHDA and SQIVND (reference sequence). V gave up 6 bases and J gave up 6 bases; unmatched junction bases: 6. CDR3 in amino acids: CASSRGQGNGYTF. The CDR3 DNA reads TGTGCCAGTAGCCGCGGACAGGGAAATGGCTACACCTTC.

The V call is TRBV2, the J call TRBJ1-6; no reliable D call. Germline CDR1 SNHLY, CDR2 FYNNEI. Trimming removed 4 bases from V and 9 bases from J, with 16 bases in between. The CDR3 totals 15 residues. The CDR3 DNA follows: TGTGCCAGCAGTGTGTCCAAGGGATCGGGTTCACCCCTCCACTTT. This gives the protein CASSVSKGSGSPLHF. Combining the CDR3 with reference TRBV2 and TRBJ1-6 gives the whole variable domain EPEVTQTPSHQVTQMGQEVILRCVPISNHLYFYWYRQILGQKVEFLVSFYNNEISEKSEIFDDQFSVERPDGSNFTLKIRSTKLEDSAMYFCASSVSKGSGSPLHFGNGTRLTVT.

This chain links TRBV21-1 with TRBJ2-7; the DNA was not compared with TRBD2, the D call given in the table. TRBV21-1 has pseudogene status. There are 19 residues in the CDR3. This CDR3 is CASSKLGRSTSGATYEQYF. In DNA form, the CDR3 reads TGTGCCAGCAGCAAACTAGGGCGGTCGACTAGCGGGGCGACCTACGAGCAGTACTTC.

V and J are TRBV27 and TRBJ2-5; 7 bases are a match to TRBD2. Germline lookup yields CDR1 MNHEY and CDR2 SMNVEV (reference sequence). With V trimmed by 1 base and J by 4 bases, 30 bases remained unmatched. The CDR3 runs 23 residues. For the CDR3, the DNA is TGTGCCAGCAGTTTATATGTCCGGCATGGGGGAGCAACTGGCGGGAGTTTTCCAGAGACCCAGTACTTC. Translating gives CASSLYVRHGGATGGSFPETQYF.

The rearrangement uses TRBV5-8 and TRBJ2-7; 8 positions match TRBD1. Germline V gene lookup returns CDR1 SGHTS and CDR2 YDEGEE. The CDR3 extends over 14 amino acids. With V trimmed by 4 bases and J by 1 base, 4 bases remained unmatched. Written as DNA, the CDR3 is TGTGCCAGCAGCCTAGGACAGGGTTCCTACGAGCAGTACTTC. Translating it yields CASSLGQGSYEQYF.

J is TRBJ1-2 and V is TRBV11-3; D is ambiguous. The CDR3 is 14 amino acids. Deletions cut 1 base from V and 0 bases from J, with 6 bases between. CDR1 and CDR2 from the germline V gene are SGHNT and YENEEA. The CDR3 region is CASSLGAANYGYTF. Here the CDR3 DNA reads TGTGCCAGCAGCTTAGGTGCAGCTAACTATGGCTACACCTTC.

This clone has only one observation. Other DNA sequences in this specimen translate into the identical CDR3. The chain carries TRBV7-9 and TRBJ1-4; TRBD1 is a possible D gene (6 bases). Trimming left V 0 bases short and J 5 bases short, with 7 bases between. The CDR3 contains 14 residues. Germline V lookup: CDR1 SEHNR, CDR2 FQNEAQ (reference sequence). CDR3 sequence (DNA): TGTGCCAGCAGCTTAGCGCAGGGGAATGAAAAACTGTTTTTT. This gives the protein CASSLAQGNEKLFF. Variable domain in full (rest from reference TRBV7-9 and TRBJ1-4): DTGVSQNPRHKITKRGQNVTFRCDPISEHNRLYWYRQTLGQGPEFLTYFQNEAQLEKSRLLSDRFSAERPKGSFSTLEIQRTEQGDSAMYLCASSLAQGNEKLFFGSGTQLSVL.

The V and J genes are TRBV18 and TRBJ2-7; 7 positions agree with TRBD2. Germline assignment: CDR1 KGHSH and CDR2 LQKENI. The junction had 7 bases not matched to a gene; V was cut back by 2 bases and J by 0 bases. The CDR3 runs 16 residues. The CDR3 DNA reads as TGTGCCAGCTCACCAGTCCTAGCGGACTACTCCTACGAGCAGTACTTC. This encodes CASSPVLADYSYEQYF.

The chain uses TRBV7-8 and TRBJ1-1; no firm D call. Trimming stripped 5 bases from V and 1 base from J, with 8 bases between. Germline V gives CDR1 SGHVS, CDR2 FQNEAQ. The CDR3 has 13 amino acids. The CDR3 DNA reads TGTGCCAGCAGCCCTGAGGCGAACACTGAAGCTTTCTTT. Its protein product is CASSPEANTEAFF.

As DNA, the CDR3 is TGTGCCAGCAGCCCATACGCTAAACAGGGGGTGAAGTACGAGCAGTACTTC. Amino acid sequence: CASSPYAKQGVKYEQYF. The chain carries TRBV5-5 and TRBJ2-7; 8 bases are shared with TRBD1. The CDR3 spans 17 residues. J lost 4 bases, V lost 4 bases, and 16 bases had no gene match. Germline V gives CDR1 SGHKS, CDR2 YYEKEE (reference sequence).

This clone was seen more than once but under ten times. The chain carries TRBV21-1 and TRBJ2-5; whether TRBD2, the table's D call, matches the DNA was not checked. TRBV21-1 is designated a pseudogene. The CDR3 runs 16 residues. CDR3 DNA: TGTGCCAGCAGCAAAGGTCTAGCGGGCCAGCAAGAGACCCAGTACTTC. The encoded protein is CASSKGLAGQQETQYF.

V and J are TRBV7-9 and TRBJ1-5; D uncertain. Trimming removed 0 bases at V and 6 bases at J, with 6 bases between. In germline, CDR1 is SEHNR, CDR2 FQNEAQ (reference sequence). The CDR3 loop spans 13 amino acids. DNA of the CDR3: TGTGCCAGCAGCTTAGCGGGTGGTCAGCCCCAGCATTTT. Amino acids: CASSLAGGQPQHF.

The chain carries TRBV5-1 and TRBJ1-3, with TRBD1 matching 7 bases. The V segment lost 4 bases and the J segment 0 bases; nucleotides outside the gene matches: 7. In germline, CDR1 is SGHRS, CDR2 YFSETQ. The CDR3 covers 16 residues. In DNA, the CDR3 is TGCGCCAGCAGCCCCTGGGGGACAGACTCTGGAAACACCATATATTTT. This sequence encodes CASSPWGTDSGNTIYF.

The rearrangement links TRBV15 to TRBJ2-5, with no clear D. The germline CDR1 and CDR2 sequences are LNHNV and YYDKDF (reference sequence). This CDR3 region has 13 residues. V lost 5 bases and J 2 bases, leaving 9 bases between the germline ends. CDR3 amino acids: CATSLRVQETQYF. The CDR3 nucleotides are TGTGCCACCAGCTTGCGAGTACAAGAGACCCAGTACTTC. Together with reference TRBV15 and TRBJ2-5, the CDR3 gives the full variable domain: DAMVIQNPRYQVTQFGKPVTLSCSQTLNHNVMYWYQQKSSQAPKLLFHYYDKDFNNEADTPDNFQSRRPNTSFCFLDIRSPGLGDTAMYLCATSLRVQETQYFGPGTRLLVL.

The V and J genes are TRBV4-3 and TRBJ2-1; a possible D gene is TRBD1 (5 bases). This CDR3 spans 16 amino acids. Germline V gene sequence: CDR1 LGHNA, CDR2 YSLEER. The V end was cut by 0 bases, the J end by 6 bases, with 15 bases between. The DNA of the CDR3 is TGCGCCAGCAGCCAAGATATTACGGTAAGGGGCAATGAGCAGTTCTTC. This gives the protein CASSQDITVRGNEQFF.

The chain carries TRBV7-3 and TRBJ2-3; the D call may be TRBD1 or TRBD2 (5 bases each). The V gene's germline CDR1 is SGHTA and CDR2 FQGTGA. The CDR3 has 14 residues. Deletions cut 4 bases from V and 2 bases from J, with 10 bases between. In DNA form, the CDR3 reads TGTGCCAGCAGCTCCTCAGGGACCACAGATACGCAGTATTTT. The encoded protein is CASSSSGTTDTQYF.

This chain joins TRBV6-1 and TRBJ1-1, with 8 positions matching TRBD1. This CDR3 has 15 residues. Germline V gene sequence: CDR1 MNHNS, CDR2 SASEGT. V lost 6 bases to trimming and J lost 3 bases; unmatched junction nucleotides: 9. The DNA of the CDR3 is TGTGCCAGCAGATCGACAGGGGAGGGGTACACTGAAGCTTTCTTT. Translating gives CASRSTGEGYTEAFF.

The rearrangement uses TRBV6-7 and TRBJ2-3; 11 bases are a match to TRBD2. TRBV6-7 falls under the ORF class, with uncertain function. The junction had 16 bases not matched to a gene; V was cut back by 11 bases and J by 6 bases. The CDR3 has 16 residues. Here the CDR3 reads CAGIEGSGRASDTQYF. For the CDR3, the DNA is TGTGCCGGCATCGAGGGTAGCGGGAGGGCCTCTGATACGCAGTATTTT.

This chain connects TRBV28 to TRBJ1-2, with unresolved D. The germline V gene has CDR1 MDHEN and CDR2 SYDVKM. This CDR3 has 13 amino acids. V was cut by 2 bases and J by 7 bases, with 11 bases left in between. The chain's CDR3 is CASSLVDNRGYTF. CDR3 DNA: TGTGCCAGCAGTTTAGTTGACAACCGTGGCTACACCTTC.